These 3 T cell receptor beta chains came from one sample sequenced in a study of OX40 agonist ivuxolimab in advanced cancers. Assay used: immunoSEQ multiplex PCR; TCRdb lists only in-frame clones, some missing. The table lists roughly 82,000 clones, 75% to 90% of them singletons, with 0.85% in the top ten. The sequenced sample was CD4+ or CD8+ T cells sorted from blood, obtained in a trial of the OX40 agonist ivuxolimab. Source of these receptors: an adult with an advanced solid tumor such as melanoma, head and neck, liver or kidney cancer.

For this clone: The junction shows a germline mismatch at one end, possibly a read error. This rearrangement joins TRBV6-5 to TRBJ2-3; 10 nucleotides match TRBD2. Germline V CDR1 and CDR2: MNHEY, SVGAGI. The length of the CDR3 is 16 residues. In DNA, the CDR3 is TGTGCCAGCAGTTACCCTAGCGGGGGAAGCACCGATACGCAGTATTTT. This gives the protein CASSYPSGGSTDTQYF.

J is TRBJ2-1 and V is TRBV5-1; maybe TRBD2 (6 bases). This CDR3 region has 16 residues. V was pared by 0 bases and J by 0 bases, with 10 bases between. Germline loops: CDR1 SGHRS, CDR2 YFSETQ. DNA of the CDR3: TGCGCCAGCAGCTTGGCGGAGGGGAGCTCCTACAATGAGCAGTTCTTC. Translated: CASSLAEGSSYNEQFF.

The chain is built from TRBV6-5 and TRBJ2-7; 9 positions agree with TRBD2. Losses at the gene ends were 2 bases for V and 5 bases for J; bases not matched to a gene: 10. The CDR3 sequence is 16 residues long. Per germline, CDR1 MNHEY and CDR2 SVGAGI. The CDR3 spells CASSYGGGGATDEQYF. CDR3 nucleotides: TGTGCCAGCAGTTACGGGGGCGGGGGGGCAACCGACGAGCAGTACTTC.